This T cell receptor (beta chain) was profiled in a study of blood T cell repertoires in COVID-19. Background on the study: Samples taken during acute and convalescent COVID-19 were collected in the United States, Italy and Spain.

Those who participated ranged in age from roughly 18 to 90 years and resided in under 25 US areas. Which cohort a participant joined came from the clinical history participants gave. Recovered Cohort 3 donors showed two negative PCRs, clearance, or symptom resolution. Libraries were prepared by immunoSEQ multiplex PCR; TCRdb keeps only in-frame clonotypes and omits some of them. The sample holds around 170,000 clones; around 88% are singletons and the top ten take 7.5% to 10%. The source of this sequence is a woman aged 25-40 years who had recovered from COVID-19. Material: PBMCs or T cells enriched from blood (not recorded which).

The CDR3 loop reads CSVEDPDRAYEQYF. The CDR3 region has the DNA TGCAGCGTTGAAGATCCCGACAGAGCCTACGAGCAGTACTTC. The J gene is TRBJ2-7, the V gene TRBV29-1, with a possible D match to TRBD1 (5 bases). V shed 0 bases and J shed 2 bases, with 11 bases lying between them. Germline lookup yields CDR1 SQVTM and CDR2 ANQGSEA. The CDR3 is 14 amino acids.